This T cell receptor beta chain is from a study of blood T cell repertoires in COVID-19. Study overall: Sites in the United States, Italy and Spain provided acute and convalescent COVID-19 samples.

Authors' data handling: Quantification of nucleated cells was approximated via reference gene primer amplification. Clones were read by immunoSEQ multiplex PCR, and TCRdb kept only the in-frame ones, dropping some. That table is the source of V, J and clone size, and D and trimming were worked out from the DNA. This table holds around 150,000 clones, almost 85% found once. Cohorts were based on clinical histories the participants reported. Each recovered donor of Cohort 3 presented with two negative PCRs, clearance, or symptom resolution. There are a few counts of this clone. The germline V gene has CDR1 WSHSY and CDR2 SAAADI. The CDR3 loop spans 16 amino acids. The V and J ends lost 5 bases and 4 bases, in that order; junction bases with no gene match: 10.

V gene TRBV10-2 combines with J gene TRBJ2-7; 11 nucleotides line up with TRBD2. Source material: PBMCs or T cells enriched from blood (not recorded which). This sequence originates from a man aged 50 to 59 who had recovered from COVID-19. CDR3 nucleotides: TGCGCCAGCAGTCGGGGGACTAGCGGATTAACTTACGAGCAGTACTTC. It encodes CASSRGTSGLTYEQYF.